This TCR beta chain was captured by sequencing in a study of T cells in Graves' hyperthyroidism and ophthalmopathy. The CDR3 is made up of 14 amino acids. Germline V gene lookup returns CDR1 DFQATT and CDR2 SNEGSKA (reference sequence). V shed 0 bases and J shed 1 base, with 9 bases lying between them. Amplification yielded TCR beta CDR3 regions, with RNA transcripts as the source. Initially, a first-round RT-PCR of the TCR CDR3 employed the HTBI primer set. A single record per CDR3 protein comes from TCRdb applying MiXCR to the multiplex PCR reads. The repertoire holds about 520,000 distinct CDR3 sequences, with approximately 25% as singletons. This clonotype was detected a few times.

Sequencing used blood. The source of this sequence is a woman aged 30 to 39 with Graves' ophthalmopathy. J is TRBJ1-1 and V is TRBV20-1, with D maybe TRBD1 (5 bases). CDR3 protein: CSARDGTTNTEAFF. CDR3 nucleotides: TGCAGTGCTAGAGATGGGACGACGAACACTGAAGCTTTCTTT.